The text below deals with one T cell receptor (beta chain). Clones were sequenced by immunoSEQ multiplex PCR, and TCRdb holds only the in-frame ones, with some missing. Seen here are approximately 150,000 clones, 85% to 90% observed once, and the top ten hold around 3.3%. These data belong to a study of blood T cell repertoires in COVID-19. Whole-study context: Sample material is recorded as cDNA or gDNA derived from T cells, B-cell-depleted T cells, or PBMCs.

The V and J ends lost 5 bases and 0 bases respectively, with 7 bases between them. The CDR3 contains 13 residues. Input material: peripheral blood. This clonotype originated in a woman aged 60-70 years with active COVID-19. The chain couples TRBV12-3 or TRBV12-4 to TRBJ1-2; tentative D call: TRBD1 (5 bases). The CDR3 spells CASSPGANYGYTF. The CDR3 nucleotides read TGTGCCAGCAGTCCGGGGGCTAACTATGGCTACACCTTC.